The rows below give T cell receptor beta chains drawn from one sample of a study of beta chain features in type 1 diabetes. Produced via immunoSEQ multiplex PCR; TCRdb's table is partial and in-frame only. The table includes roughly 140,000 clones, around 51% detected once. Sequenced input: Tregs from blood. The receptors derive from a man aged 18 to 30 in good health. The CDR3 runs from the conserved cysteine through the conserved F or W. D genes are given only for firm matches. Size values are once, few and many counts, or a class for expanded clones, and some rows have none.

>TRBD1|-|TRBJ1-6|TRBV7-8
TGTGCCAGCAGCTTATCCTGGGACAGCCTCCTCCACTTT
CASSLSWDSLLHF
>TRBD1|-|TRBJ2-1|TRBV19
TGTGCCGCCAAGGACAGGATAAACAATGAGCAGTTCTTC
CAAKDRINNEQFF
>-|-|TRBJ1-1|TRBV28
-
CASSFLETRRTEAFF
>-|-|TRBJ2-3|TRBV18
TGTGCCAGCTCACGGCTGATGACTAGCACAGATACGCAGTATTTT
CASSRLMTSTDTQYF
>-|-|TRBJ1-1|TRBV9
TGTGCCAGCAGCGTAGCCCCAATGAGGATGTTGAACACTGAAGCTTTCTTT
CASSVAPMRMLNTEAFF
>-|few|TRBJ1-6|TRBV28
TGTGCCAGCTCCATTTGGGGACAAAACTATAATTCACCCCTCCACTTT
CASSIWGQNYNSPLHF
>TRBD1|-|TRBJ1-2|TRBV4-2
TGTGCCAGCAGCCAAGGGGCGAGAGGGGGCGCACCCTATGGCTACACCTTC
CASSQGARGGAPYGYTF
>TRBD2|-|TRBJ2-1|TRBV25-1
TGTGCCAGCAGTGTACTAGCGGGTACCACCTACAATGAGCAGTTCTTC
CASSVLAGTTYNEQFF
>-|-|TRBJ2-2|TRBV6-1
TGTGCCAGCTGCTTGAATGGCCCCCAAACAGGGGAGCTGTTTTTT
CASCLNGPQTGELFF
>-|-|TRBJ2-3|TRBV18
TGTGCCAGCTCACTACCCCAACGGACTAGCACAGATACGCAGTATTTT
CASSLPQRTSTDTQYF
>TRBD2|-|TRBJ2-1|TRBV30
TGTGCCTGGAGTCGGGGACTATACAATGAGCAGTTCTTC
CAWSRGLYNEQFF
>TRBD1|-|TRBJ1-2|TRBV7-2
TGTGCCAGCAGCTTAAGACAGGGGGCACGTGGCTACACCTTC
CASSLRQGARGYTF
>-|-|TRBJ1-1|TRBV30
TGTGCCTGGACCCAGAGGGACACTGAAGCTTTCTTT
CAWTQRDTEAFF
>-|-|TRBJ2-3|TRBV6-6
TGTGCCTCACGTAGGAGTGCAAGCACAGATACGCAGTATTTT
CASRRSASTDTQYF
>-|few|TRBJ2-3|TRBV5-6
TGTGCCAGCAGCCAGATTTGGACAGATACGCAGTATTTT
CASSQIWTDTQYF
>TRBD2|once|TRBJ2-7|TRBV6-5
TGTGCCAGCAGTTACAGCGCGCGGGGGTACTACGAGCAGTACTTC
CASSYSARGYYEQYF